This record concerns one T cell receptor (beta chain) sequence. This clonotype was observed a few times. Its binding antigen is unknown. The CDR3 end shows no conserved phenylalanine or tryptophan, and so a read error is likely. V and J are trimmed by 5 bases and 5 bases, and the gene matches miss 4 bases of the junction. Termini included, the CDR3 measures 14 amino acids. Just CDR3 DNA is preserved here, 42 bases in frame from base 1. TCRdb records Illumina HiSeq 2500 as the sequencer. Quantitative 5'-RACE with molecular barcodes was used to prepare TCR beta libraries. The authors' analysis ran thus. A new computational method, built on a probabilistic model of VDJ rearrangement, was used to identify disease-linked TCR variants. TCRdb trimmed public reads at Q25 via fastp, called clones via MiXCR and kept in-frame beta chains. Rows are combined by CDR3 protein, so each entry shows the most common genes and DNA. These V and J calls are TCRdb output, not the study's own analysis. A total of about 180,000 distinct CDR3 sequences appear in this sample, approximately 9.9% of them only once. The ten largest make up about 15% of the sample.

The data were taken from a study of CD8 T cells in ankylosing spondylitis (dated by TCRdb to about 2017). For the wider study: To find TCR variants linked to disease, the study profiled T cell receptor beta repertoires in ankylosing spondylitis patients and healthy donors. The full study cohort comprised approximately 23 ankylosing spondylitis patients and 110 or so healthy donors. Peripheral blood samples were taken, and synovial fluid was additionally collected from ankylosing spondylitis patients.

The research as a whole found: A CD8+ phenotype was shown by the disease-linked clones, which were found at relatively low frequencies in peripheral blood. The disease-linked clones were reported as significantly enriched in matched synovial fluid samples from ankylosing spondylitis patients. Some motif variants had previously been reported in the synovial fluid and blood of reactive arthritis patients, which suggests shared mechanisms of disease initiation. A TCR beta motif of seven or eight highly homologous amino acid variants appeared characteristic of blood from ankylosing spondylitis patients.

The chain employs TRBV12-3 or TRBV12-4 and TRBJ1-1; 11 bases in the middle match TRBD1. Input material: blood, either unsorted or a sorted T cell fraction (not recorded which). The source is a female donor with ankylosing spondylitis or in good health (not recorded which). The CDR3 region has the sequence CASSPGTGGTEAFL. The sequenced DNA: TGTGCCAGCAGTCCCGGGACAGGGGGTACTGAAGCTTTCCTT.